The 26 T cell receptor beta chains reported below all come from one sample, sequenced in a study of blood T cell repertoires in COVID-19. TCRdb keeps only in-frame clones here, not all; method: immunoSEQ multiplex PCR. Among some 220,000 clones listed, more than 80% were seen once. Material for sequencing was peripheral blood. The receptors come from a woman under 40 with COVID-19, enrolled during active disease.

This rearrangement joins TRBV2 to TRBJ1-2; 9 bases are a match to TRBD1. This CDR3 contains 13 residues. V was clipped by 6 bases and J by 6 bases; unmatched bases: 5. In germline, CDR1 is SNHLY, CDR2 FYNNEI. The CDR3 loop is CASSPDRGNGYTF. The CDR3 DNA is TGTGCCAGCAGCCCGGACAGGGGAAATGGCTACACCTTC. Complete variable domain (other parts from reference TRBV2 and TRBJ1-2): EPEVTQTPSHQVTQMGQEVILRCVPISNHLYFYWYRQILGQKVEFLVSFYNNEISEKSEIFDDQFSVERPDGSNFTLKIRSTKLEDSAMYFCASSPDRGNGYTFGSGTRLTVV.

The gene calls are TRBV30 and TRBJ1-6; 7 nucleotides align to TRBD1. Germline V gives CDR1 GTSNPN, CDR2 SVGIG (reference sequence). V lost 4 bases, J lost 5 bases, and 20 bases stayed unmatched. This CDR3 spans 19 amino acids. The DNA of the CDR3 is TGTGCCTGGACCTATCCCCCCCCACAGGGGATCGACCATAATTCACCCCTCCACTTT. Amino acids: CAWTYPPPQGIDHNSPLHF.

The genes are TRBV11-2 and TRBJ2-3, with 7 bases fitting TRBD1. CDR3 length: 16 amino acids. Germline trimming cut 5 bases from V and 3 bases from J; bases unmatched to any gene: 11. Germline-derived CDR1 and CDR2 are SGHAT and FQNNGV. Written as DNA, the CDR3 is TGTGCCAGCAGCCACCGGACAGGTCATCGGACAGATACGCAGTATTTT. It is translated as CASSHRTGHRTDTQYF.

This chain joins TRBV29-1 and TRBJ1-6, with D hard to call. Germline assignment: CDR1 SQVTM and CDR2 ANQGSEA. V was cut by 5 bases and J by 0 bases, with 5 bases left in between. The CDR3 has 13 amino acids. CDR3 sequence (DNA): TGCAGCGTTCGGAGCTCCTATAATTCACCCCTCCACTTT. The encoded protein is CSVRSSYNSPLHF.

The CDR3 bases are TGCGCCAGCAGCCAAACGGGTGGGCTGTTTTTT. The encoded protein is CASSQTGGLFF. The V and J genes are TRBV4-1 and TRBJ2-2, with D unclear. The CDR3 runs to 11 residues. Deletions cut 2 bases from V and 13 bases from J, with 8 bases between. Germline values: CDR1 MGHRA, CDR2 YSYEKL.

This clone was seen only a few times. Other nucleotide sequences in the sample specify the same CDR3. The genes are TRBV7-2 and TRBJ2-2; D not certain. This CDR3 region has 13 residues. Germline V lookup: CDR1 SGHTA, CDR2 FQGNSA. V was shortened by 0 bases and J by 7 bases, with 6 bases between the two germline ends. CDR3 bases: TGTGCCAGCAGCTTAGCGGCTGGCGGGGAGCTGTTTTTT. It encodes CASSLAAGGELFF.

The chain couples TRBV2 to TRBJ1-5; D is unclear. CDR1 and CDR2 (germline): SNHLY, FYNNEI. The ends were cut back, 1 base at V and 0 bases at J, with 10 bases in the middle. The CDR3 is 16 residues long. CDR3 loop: CASSEGQEGSNQPQHF. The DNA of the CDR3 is TGTGCCAGCAGTGAAGGGCAGGAGGGTAGCAATCAGCCCCAGCATTTT.

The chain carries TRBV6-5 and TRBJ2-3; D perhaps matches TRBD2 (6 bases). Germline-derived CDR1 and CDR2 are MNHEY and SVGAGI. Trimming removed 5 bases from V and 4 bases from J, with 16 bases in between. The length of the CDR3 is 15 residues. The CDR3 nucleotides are TGTGCCAGCAGTCTAGCGTCCCAAAGTTCAGATACGCAGTATTTT. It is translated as CASSLASQSSDTQYF.

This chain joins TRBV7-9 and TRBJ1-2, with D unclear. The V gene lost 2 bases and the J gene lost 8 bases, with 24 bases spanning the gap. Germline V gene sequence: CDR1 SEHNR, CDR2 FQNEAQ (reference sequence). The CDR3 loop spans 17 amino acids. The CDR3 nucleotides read TGTGCCAGCAGCTTAATTCTGGGTTTGGGCCAATCCGCAGGCTACACCTTC. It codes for CASSLILGLGQSAGYTF.

CDR3 in amino acids: CASSDDRVPTEAFF. DNA of the CDR3: TGTGCCAGCAGCGACGACAGGGTACCCACTGAAGCTTTCTTT. The chain couples TRBV9 to TRBJ1-1, with 7 nucleotides matching TRBD1. Germline V gene sequence: CDR1 SGDLS, CDR2 YYNGEE. The CDR3 has 14 residues. Trimming took 3 bases from V and 4 from J; bases not matched to a gene: 6.

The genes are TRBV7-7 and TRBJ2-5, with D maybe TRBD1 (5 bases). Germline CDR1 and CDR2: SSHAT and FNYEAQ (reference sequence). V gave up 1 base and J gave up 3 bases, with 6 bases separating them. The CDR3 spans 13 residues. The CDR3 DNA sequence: TGTGCCAGCAGCTTAGTCAGGGAAGAGACCCAGTACTTC. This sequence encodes CASSLVREETQYF.

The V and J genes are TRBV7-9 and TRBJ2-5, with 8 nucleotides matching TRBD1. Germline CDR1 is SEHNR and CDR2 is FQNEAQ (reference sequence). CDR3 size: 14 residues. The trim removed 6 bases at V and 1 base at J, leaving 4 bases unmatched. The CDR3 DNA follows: TGTGCCAGCAGTCGCGACAGGGGCCAAGAGACCCAGTACTTC. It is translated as CASSRDRGQETQYF. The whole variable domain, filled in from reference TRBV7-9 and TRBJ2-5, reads DTGVSQNPRHKITKRGQNVTFRCDPISEHNRLYWYRQTLGQGPEFLTYFQNEAQLEKSRLLSDRFSAERPKGSFSTLEIQRTEQGDSAMYLCASSRDRGQETQYFGPGTRLLVL.

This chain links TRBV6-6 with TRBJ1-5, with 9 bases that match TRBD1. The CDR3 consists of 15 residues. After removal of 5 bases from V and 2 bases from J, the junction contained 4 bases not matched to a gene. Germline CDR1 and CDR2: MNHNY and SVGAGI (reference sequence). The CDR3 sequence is CASSQQGAGNQPQHF. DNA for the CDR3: TGTGCCAGCAGTCAACAGGGGGCCGGCAATCAGCCCCAGCATTTT.

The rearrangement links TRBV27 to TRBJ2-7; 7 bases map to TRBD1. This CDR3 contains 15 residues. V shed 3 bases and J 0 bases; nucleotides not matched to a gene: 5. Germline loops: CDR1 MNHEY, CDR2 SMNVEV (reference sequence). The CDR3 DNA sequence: TGTGCCAGCAGTTTGTTGGGACAGTCCTCCTACGAGCAGTACTTC. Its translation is CASSLLGQSSYEQYF.

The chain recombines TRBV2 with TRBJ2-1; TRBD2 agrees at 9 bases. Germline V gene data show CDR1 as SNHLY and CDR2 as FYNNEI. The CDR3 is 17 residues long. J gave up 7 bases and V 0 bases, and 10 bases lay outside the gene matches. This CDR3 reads CASSEAQVAGERNEQFF. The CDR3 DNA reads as TGTGCCAGCAGTGAAGCGCAGGTAGCGGGAGAGAGAAATGAGCAGTTCTTC.

Here the CDR3 DNA reads TGTGCCAGCAATACCAACTTTGAACAGCCCCAGCATTTT. Translating it yields CASNTNFEQPQHF. V usage is TRBV5-5 and J usage is TRBJ1-5; unclear D gene. V was cut by 6 bases and J by 7 bases, with 14 bases left in between. This CDR3 region has 13 residues. The V gene's germline CDR1 is SGHKS and CDR2 YYEKEE (reference sequence). The variable domain in full, with the rest retrieved from reference TRBV5-5 and TRBJ1-5, is DAGVTQSPTHLIKTRGQQVTLRCSPISGHKSVSWYQQVLGQGPQFIFQYYEKEERGRGNFPDRFSARQFPNYSSELNVNALLLGDSALYLCASNTNFEQPQHFGDGTRLSIL.

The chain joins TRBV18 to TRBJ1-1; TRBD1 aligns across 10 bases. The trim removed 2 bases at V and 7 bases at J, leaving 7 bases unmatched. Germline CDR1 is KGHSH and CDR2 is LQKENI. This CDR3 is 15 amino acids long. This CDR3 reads CASSPKGQGRIEAFF. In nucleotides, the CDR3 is TGTGCCAGCTCACCAAAGGGACAGGGGCGGATTGAAGCTTTCTTT.

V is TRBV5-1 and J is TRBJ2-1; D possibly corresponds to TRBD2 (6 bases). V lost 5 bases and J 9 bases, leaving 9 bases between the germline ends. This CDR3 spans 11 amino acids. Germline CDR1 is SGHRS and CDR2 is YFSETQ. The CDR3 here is CASRGGGEQFF. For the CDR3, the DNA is TGCGCCAGCAGGGGGGGAGGTGAGCAGTTCTTC.

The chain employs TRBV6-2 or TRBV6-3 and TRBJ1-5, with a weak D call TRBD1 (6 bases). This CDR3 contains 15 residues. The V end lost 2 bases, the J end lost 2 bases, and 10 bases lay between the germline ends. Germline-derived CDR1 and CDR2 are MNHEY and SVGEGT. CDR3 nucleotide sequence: TGTGCCAGCAGTTACGGTACAGGGCGCAATCAGCCCCAGCATTTT. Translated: CASSYGTGRNQPQHF.

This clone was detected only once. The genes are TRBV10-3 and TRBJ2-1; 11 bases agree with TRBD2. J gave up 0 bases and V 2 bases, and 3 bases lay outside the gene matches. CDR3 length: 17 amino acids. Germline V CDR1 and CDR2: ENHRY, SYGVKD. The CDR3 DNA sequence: TGTGCCATCAGTGAGCCCGGGACTAGCGGCTCCTACAATGAGCAGTTCTTC. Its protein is CAISEPGTSGSYNEQFF.

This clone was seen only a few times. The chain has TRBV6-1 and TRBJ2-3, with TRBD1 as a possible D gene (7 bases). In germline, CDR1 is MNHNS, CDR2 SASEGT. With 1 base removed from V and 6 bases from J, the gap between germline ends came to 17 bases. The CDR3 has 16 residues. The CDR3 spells CASSEGQGGSIDTQYF. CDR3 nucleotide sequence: TGTGCCAGCAGTGAAGGCCAGGGGGGATCGATTGATACGCAGTATTTT.

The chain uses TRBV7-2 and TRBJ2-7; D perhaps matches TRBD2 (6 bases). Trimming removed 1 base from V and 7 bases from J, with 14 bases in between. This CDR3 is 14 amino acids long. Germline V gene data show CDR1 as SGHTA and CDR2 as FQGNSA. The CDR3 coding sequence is TGTGCCAGCAGCTTAGAGGGCGGGGAGTTTGAGCAGTACTTC. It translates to CASSLEGGEFEQYF. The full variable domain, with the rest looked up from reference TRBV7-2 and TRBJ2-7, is GAGVSQSPSNKVTEKGKDVELRCDPISGHTALYWYRQSLGQGLEFLIYFQGNSAPDKSGLPSDRFSAERTGGSVSTLTIQRTQQEDSAVYLCASSLEGGEFEQYFGPGTRLTVT.

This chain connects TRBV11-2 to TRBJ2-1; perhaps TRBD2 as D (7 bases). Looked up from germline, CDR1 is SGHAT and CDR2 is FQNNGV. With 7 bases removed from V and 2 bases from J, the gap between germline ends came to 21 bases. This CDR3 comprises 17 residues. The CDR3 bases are TGTGCCAGCATCCCCGGTATAGGGGGGAGGGCCTACAATGAGCAGTTCTTC. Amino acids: CASIPGIGGRAYNEQFF.

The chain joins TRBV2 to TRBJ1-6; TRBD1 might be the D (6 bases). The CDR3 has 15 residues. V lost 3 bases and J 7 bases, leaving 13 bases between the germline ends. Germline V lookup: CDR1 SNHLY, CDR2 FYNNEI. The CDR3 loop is CASSDRGGPNSPLHF. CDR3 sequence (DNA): TGTGCCAGCAGTGACAGGGGCGGACCGAATTCACCCCTCCACTTT.

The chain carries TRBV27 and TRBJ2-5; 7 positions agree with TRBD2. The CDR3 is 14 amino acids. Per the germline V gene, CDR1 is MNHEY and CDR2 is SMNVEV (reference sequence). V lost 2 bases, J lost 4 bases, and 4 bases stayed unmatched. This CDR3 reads CASSLIGGGETQYF. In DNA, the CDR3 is TGTGCCAGCAGTTTAATCGGCGGGGGAGAGACCCAGTACTTC.

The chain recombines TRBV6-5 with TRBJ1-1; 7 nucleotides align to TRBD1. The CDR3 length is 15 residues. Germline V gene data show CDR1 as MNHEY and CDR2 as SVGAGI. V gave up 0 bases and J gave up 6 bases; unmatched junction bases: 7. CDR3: CASSYSEQGYAEAFF. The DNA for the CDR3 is TGTGCCAGCAGTTACTCGGAACAGGGGTACGCTGAAGCTTTCTTT.